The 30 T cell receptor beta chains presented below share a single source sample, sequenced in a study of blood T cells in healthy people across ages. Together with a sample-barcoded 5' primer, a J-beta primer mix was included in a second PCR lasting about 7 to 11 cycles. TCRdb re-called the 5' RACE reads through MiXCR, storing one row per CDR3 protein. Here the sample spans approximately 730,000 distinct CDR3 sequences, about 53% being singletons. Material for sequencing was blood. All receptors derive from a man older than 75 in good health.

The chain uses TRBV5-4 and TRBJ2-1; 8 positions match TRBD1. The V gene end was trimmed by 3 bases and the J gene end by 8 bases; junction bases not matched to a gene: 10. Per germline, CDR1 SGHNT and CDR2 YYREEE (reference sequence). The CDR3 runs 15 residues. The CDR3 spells CASSWRTGSRDEQFF. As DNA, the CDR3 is TGTGCCAGCAGCTGGCGGACAGGGAGTAGGGATGAGCAGTTCTTC.

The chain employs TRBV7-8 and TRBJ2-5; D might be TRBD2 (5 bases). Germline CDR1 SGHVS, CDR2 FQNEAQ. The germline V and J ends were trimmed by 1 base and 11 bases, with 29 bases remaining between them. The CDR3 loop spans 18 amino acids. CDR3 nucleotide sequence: TGTGCCAGCAGCTTAGTGGTAGTTGTGGGAGTGGCGCCCAATGAGCAGTACTTC. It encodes CASSLVVVVGVAPNEQYF.

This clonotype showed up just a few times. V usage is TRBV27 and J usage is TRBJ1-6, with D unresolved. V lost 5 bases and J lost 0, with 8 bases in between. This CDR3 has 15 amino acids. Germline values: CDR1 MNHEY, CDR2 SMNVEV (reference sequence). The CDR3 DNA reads TGTGCCAGCAGTCATGGTCGCTCCTATAATTCACCCCTCCACTTT. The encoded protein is CASSHGRSYNSPLHF.

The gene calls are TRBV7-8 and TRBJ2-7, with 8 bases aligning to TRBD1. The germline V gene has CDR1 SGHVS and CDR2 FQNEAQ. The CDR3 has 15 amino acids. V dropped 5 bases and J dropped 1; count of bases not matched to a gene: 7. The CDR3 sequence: CASSPRDRLSYEQYF. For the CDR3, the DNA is TGTGCCAGCAGCCCCAGGGACAGGCTTTCCTACGAGCAGTACTTC.

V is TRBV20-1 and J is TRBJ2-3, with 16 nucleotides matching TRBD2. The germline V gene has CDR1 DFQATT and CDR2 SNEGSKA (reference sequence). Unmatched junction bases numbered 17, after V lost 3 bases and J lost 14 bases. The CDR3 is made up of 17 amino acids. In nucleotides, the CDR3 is TGCAGTGCTAGGGAGGGGACTAGCGGGAGGGCGCGCAGATACGCGTATTTT. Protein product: CSAREGTSGRARRYAYF.

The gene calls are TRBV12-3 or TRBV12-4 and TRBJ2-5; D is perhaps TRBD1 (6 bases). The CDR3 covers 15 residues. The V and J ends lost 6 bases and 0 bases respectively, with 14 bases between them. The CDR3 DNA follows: TGTGCCAGCAGCCTACGGACAGAATACCAAGAGACCCAGTACTTC. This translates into CASSLRTEYQETQYF.

CDR3 amino acids: CASSQPPGTSGNEQFF. The CDR3 nucleotides are TGTGCCAGCAGTCAACCCCCCGGGACTAGCGGGAATGAGCAGTTCTTC. The chain is built from TRBV12-3 or TRBV12-4 and TRBJ2-1; 12 bases align to TRBD2. V shed 5 bases and J 7 bases; nucleotides not matched to a gene: 9. CDR3 length: 16 residues.

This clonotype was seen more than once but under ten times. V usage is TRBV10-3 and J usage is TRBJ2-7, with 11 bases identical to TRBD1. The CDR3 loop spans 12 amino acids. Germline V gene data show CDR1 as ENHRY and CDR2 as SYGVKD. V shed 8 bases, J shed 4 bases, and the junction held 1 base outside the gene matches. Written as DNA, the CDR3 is TGTGCCATCGGACAGGGGGCTTACGAGCAGTACTTC. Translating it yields CAIGQGAYEQYF.

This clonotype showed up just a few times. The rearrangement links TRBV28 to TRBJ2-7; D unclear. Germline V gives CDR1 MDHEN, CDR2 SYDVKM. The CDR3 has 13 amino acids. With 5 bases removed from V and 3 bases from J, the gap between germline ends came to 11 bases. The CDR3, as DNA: TGTGCCAGCAGTGACCAGTACTTCTACGAGCAGTACTTC. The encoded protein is CASSDQYFYEQYF.

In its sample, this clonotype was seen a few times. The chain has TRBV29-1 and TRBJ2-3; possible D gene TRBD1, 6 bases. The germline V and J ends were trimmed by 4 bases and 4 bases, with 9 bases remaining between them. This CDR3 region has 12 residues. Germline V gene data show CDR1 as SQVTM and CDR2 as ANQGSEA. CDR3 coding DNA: TGCAGCGTTGCCAGGGGCGCAGATACGCAGTATTTT. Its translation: CSVARGADTQYF.

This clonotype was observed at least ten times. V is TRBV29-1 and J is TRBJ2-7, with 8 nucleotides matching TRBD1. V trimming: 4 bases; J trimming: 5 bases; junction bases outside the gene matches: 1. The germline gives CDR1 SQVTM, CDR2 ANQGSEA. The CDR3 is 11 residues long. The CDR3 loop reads CSVATGDEQYF. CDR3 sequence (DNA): TGCAGCGTTGCGACAGGGGACGAGCAGTACTTC.

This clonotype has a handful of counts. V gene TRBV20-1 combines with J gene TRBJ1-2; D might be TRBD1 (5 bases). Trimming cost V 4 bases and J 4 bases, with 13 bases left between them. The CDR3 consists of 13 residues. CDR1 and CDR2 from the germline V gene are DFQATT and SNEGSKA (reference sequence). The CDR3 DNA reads TGCAGTGCTAACCCGCAGGGAGGCTATGGCTACACCTTC. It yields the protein CSANPQGGYGYTF.

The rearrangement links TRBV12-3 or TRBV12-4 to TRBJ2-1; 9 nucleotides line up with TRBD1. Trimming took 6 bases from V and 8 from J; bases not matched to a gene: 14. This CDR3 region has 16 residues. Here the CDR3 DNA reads TGTGCCAGCAGCCCCGGTCGGGGGACAGGGATCGATGAGCAGTTCTTC. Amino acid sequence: CASSPGRGTGIDEQFF.

CDR3 in DNA: TGTGCCAGCAGTTCACCCGGGACAGGGAACACTGAAGCTTTCTTT. Its protein is CASSSPGTGNTEAFF. This chain uses TRBV12-3 or TRBV12-4 with TRBJ1-1, with TRBD1 matching 8 bases. This CDR3 is built from 15 residues. With V trimmed by 4 bases and J by 1 base, 5 bases remained unmatched.

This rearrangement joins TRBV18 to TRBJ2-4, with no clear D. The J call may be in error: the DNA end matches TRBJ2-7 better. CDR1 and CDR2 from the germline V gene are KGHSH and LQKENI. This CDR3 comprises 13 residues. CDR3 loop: CASSQTRTGEQYF. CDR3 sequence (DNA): TGTGCCAGCTCCCAGACACGGACGGGCGAGCAGTACTTC.

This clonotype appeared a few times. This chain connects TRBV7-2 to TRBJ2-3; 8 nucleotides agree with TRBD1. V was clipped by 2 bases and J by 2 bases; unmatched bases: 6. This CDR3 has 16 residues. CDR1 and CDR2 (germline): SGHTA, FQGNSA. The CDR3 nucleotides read TGTGCCAGCAGCTTAAGGACAGGGACCTTCACAGATACGCAGTATTTT. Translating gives CASSLRTGTFTDTQYF.

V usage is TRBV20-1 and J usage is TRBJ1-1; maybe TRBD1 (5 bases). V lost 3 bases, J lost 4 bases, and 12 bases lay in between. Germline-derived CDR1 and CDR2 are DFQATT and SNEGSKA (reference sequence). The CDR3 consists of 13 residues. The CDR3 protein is CSASRDVRTEAFF. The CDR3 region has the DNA TGCAGTGCTAGTAGGGACGTCCGCACTGAAGCTTTCTTT.

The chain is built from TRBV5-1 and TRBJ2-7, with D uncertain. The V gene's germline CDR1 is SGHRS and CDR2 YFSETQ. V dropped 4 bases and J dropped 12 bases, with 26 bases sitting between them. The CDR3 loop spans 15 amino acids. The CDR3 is CASSAEVLSGSVGYF. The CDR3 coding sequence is TGCGCCAGCAGCGCAGAGGTCTTGTCCGGATCAGTGGGGTACTTC.

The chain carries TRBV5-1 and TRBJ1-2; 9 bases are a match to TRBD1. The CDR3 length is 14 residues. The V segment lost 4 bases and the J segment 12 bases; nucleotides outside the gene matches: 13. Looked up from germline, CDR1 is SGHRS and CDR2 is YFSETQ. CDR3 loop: CASSGVTGGMNDTF. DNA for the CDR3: TGCGCCAGCAGCGGGGTGACAGGGGGGATGAATGACACCTTC.

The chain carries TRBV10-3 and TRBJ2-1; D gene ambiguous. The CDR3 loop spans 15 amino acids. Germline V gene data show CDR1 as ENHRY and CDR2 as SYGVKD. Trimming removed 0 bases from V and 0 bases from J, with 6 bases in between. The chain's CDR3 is CAISESAPSYNEQFF. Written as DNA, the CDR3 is TGTGCCATCAGTGAGTCGGCACCCTCCTACAATGAGCAGTTCTTC.

The chain's CDR3 is CASSVTGFDEQYF. For the CDR3, the DNA is TGTGCCAGCAGCGTGACAGGGTTCGACGAGCAGTACTTC. The chain is built from TRBV5-6 and TRBJ2-7; 7 bases are a match to TRBD1. This CDR3 comprises 13 residues. Losses at the gene ends were 4 bases for V and 5 bases for J; bases not matched to a gene: 6. The germline V gene encodes CDR1 SGHDT and CDR2 YYEEEE.

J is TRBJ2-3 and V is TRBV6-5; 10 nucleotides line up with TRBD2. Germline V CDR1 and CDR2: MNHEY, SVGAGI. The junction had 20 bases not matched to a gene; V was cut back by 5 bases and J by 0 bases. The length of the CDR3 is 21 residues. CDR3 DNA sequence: TGTGCCAGCAGTACTCTCCTAAAAATCTTTATGACTAGCGGGAGCACAGATACGCAGTATTTT. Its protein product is CASSTLLKIFMTSGSTDTQYF.

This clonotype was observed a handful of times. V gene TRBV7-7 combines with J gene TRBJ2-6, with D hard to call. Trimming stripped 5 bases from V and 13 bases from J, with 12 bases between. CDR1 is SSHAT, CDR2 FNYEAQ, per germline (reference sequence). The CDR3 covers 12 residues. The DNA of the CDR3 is TGTGCCAGCAGCCCAAGGGCCCGAGTCCTGACTTTC. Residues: CASSPRARVLTF. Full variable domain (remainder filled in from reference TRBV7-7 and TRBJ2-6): GAGVSQSPRYKVTKRGQDVTLRCDPISSHATLYWYQQALGQGPEFLTYFNYEAQPDKSGLPSDRFSAERPEGSISTLTIQRTEQRDSAMYRCASSPRARVLTFGAGSRLTVL.

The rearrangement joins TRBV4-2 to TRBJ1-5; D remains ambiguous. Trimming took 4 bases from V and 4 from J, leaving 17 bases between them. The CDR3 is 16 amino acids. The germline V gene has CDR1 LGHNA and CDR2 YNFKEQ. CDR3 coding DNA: TGTGCCAGCAGCCCCGGAACCGGCACGAGAAATCAGCCCCAGCATTTT. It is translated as CASSPGTGTRNQPQHF.

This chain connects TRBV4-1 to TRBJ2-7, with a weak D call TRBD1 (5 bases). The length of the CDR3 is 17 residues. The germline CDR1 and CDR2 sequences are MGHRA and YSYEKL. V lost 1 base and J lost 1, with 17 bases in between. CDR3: CASSQVKSGAPSYEQYF. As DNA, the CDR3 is TGCGCCAGCAGCCAAGTTAAGTCTGGGGCCCCTTCCTACGAGCAGTACTTC.

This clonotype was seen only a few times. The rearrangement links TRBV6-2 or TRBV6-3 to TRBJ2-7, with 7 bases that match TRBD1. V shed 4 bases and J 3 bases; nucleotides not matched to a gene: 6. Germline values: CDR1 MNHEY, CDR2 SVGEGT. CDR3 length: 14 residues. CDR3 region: CASSSGQRFYEQYF. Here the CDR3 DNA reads TGTGCCAGCAGTTCGGGACAGCGCTTCTACGAGCAGTACTTC.

The CDR3 loop is CASSSGLLSGANVLTF. CDR3 sequence (DNA): TGCGCCAGCAGCTCGGGACTCCTCTCTGGGGCCAACGTCCTGACTTTC. The chain combines TRBV5-1 with TRBJ2-6, with D maybe TRBD2 (6 bases). The CDR3 loop spans 16 amino acids. Germline loops: CDR1 SGHRS, CDR2 YFSETQ. Trimming shortened V by 3 bases and J by 0 bases, and 10 bases separated the two germline ends.

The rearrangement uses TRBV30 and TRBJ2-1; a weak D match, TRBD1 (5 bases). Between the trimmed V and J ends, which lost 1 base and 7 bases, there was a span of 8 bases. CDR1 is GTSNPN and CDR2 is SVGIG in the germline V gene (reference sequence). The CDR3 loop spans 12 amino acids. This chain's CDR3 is CAWSGTPNEQFF. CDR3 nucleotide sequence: TGTGCCTGGAGTGGGACACCGAATGAGCAGTTCTTC.

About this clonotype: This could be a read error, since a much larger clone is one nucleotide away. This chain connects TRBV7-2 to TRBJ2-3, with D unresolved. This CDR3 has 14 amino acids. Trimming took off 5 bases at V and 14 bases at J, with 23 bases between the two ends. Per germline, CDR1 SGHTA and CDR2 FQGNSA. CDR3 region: CASSARALLGYAYF. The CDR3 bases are TGTGCCAGCAGCGCACGGGCTCTGTTGGGATACGCGTATTTT.

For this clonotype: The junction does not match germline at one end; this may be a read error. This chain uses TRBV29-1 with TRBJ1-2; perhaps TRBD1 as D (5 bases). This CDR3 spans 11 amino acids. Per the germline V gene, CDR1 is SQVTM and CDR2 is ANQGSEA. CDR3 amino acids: CSAGDPNGCTF. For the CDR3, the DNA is TGCAGCGCGGGGGACCCGAATGGCTGCACCTTC.